Listed below are T cell receptor beta chains from one sample, sequenced in a study of blood T cell repertoires in COVID-19. Libraries were prepared by immunoSEQ multiplex PCR; TCRdb keeps only in-frame clonotypes and omits some of them. The repertoire includes about 240,000 clones, about 80% of them detected once, and less than 4% sits in the top ten. The specimen was PBMCs or T cells enriched from blood (not recorded which). These receptors originate from a woman aged 40 to 50 who had been exposed to COVID-19. The conserved cysteine and the conserved F or W are not part of the CDR3 here.

cdr3_aa,v_call,j_call
ASSPPGSLNTEAF,TRBV18,TRBJ1-1
ASSARGANVLT,TRBV3-1/TRBV3-2,TRBJ2-6
ASSRLVSGGEQY,TRBV19,TRBJ2-7
ATSGERSQPQH,TRBV15,TRBJ1-5
ASSPPPPEATNEKLF,TRBV18,TRBJ1-4
ASSTTPTGEGAF,TRBV7-3,TRBJ1-1
ASSYGGSNYEQY,TRBV6-5,TRBJ2-7
ASSIGGEQY,TRBV19,TRBJ2-7
ASSKPTGGADGYT,TRBV7-2,TRBJ1-2
ASSLRDSWDGYT,TRBV3-1/TRBV3-2,TRBJ1-2
ASSELYSGANVLT,TRBV2,TRBJ2-6
ASSPQGRDTEAF,TRBV19,TRBJ1-1
AISDPEETQY,TRBV10-3,TRBJ2-5
ASSTPFMGREGVNTEAF,TRBV19,TRBJ1-1
ASSLLEVDTQY,TRBV12-3/TRBV12-4,TRBJ2-3
ASSSGWVNEQF,TRBV12-3/TRBV12-4,TRBJ2-1
ASSAGLGNTQY,TRBV7-3,TRBJ2-3
ASSVTGQGFGNTEAF,TRBV7-2,TRBJ1-1
ASSLGQQGRNEQF,TRBV5-1,TRBJ2-1
ASSGTGTGGPEQY,TRBV5-1,TRBJ2-7
VISYPQGAWGGYT,TRBV10-3,TRBJ1-2
ASSEARVLSGNTIY,TRBV2,TRBJ1-3
ASSSLQGARNEQF,TRBV27,TRBJ2-1
ASSEGQGSAQPQH,TRBV2,TRBJ1-5
ASSTGTGPGTEAF,TRBV6-5,TRBJ1-1
ASSPWGQGTEAF,TRBV19,TRBJ1-1
ASSQLAGEAF,TRBV3-1/TRBV3-2,TRBJ1-1
ASSQDRGLPYNEQF,TRBV3-1/TRBV3-2,TRBJ2-1
ASSHSTGQNTGELF,TRBV4-2,TRBJ2-2
ASRPLAGAYQETQY,TRBV2,TRBJ2-5
AWLTGGTDTQY,TRBV30,TRBJ2-3
ASSRESTNNYGYT,TRBV9,TRBJ1-2
ASSLRGGDYGYT,TRBV27,TRBJ1-2
ASSVQVNTEAF,TRBV18,TRBJ1-1
ASSLAYEQF,TRBV5-5,TRBJ2-1
AWSSRGRNGEAF,TRBV30,TRBJ1-1